The clone carrying this T cell receptor beta chain has only a few counts. V gave up 2 bases and J gave up 9 bases, with 6 bases separating them. CDR1 and CDR2 (germline): SGHDT, YYEEEE. This CDR3 has 11 amino acids. The data were obtained in a study of T-cell reconstitution after alpha-beta-depleted transplantation in children. Unique molecular identifiers were incorporated when the TCRbeta library was constructed. Via MiXCR, TCRdb re-called the PCR reads, giving one row per CDR3 protein. The sample comprises 400,000 to 500,000 distinct CDR3 sequences, 11% of which are singletons, and about 5% rests with the top ten.

This material consisted of PBMCs from the stem cell graft donor, taken from the stem cell graft. The clonotype was recovered from a human donor who donated a stem cell graft to a child with acute myeloid leukemia. The chain employs TRBV5-6 and TRBJ2-1, with D unresolved. The CDR3 reads CASSFWGEQFF. CDR3 in DNA: TGTGCCAGCAGCTTTTGGGGTGAGCAGTTCTTC.